This TCR beta chain was profiled in a study of long-term antiretroviral therapy in people with HIV. Researchers ran immunoSEQ v3.0 at survey level. Measured with immunoSEQ multiplex PCR; TCRdb has only the in-frame clones, and not every one. The data show 20,000 or so clones, roughly 79% seen once. Specimens retained about 1-10 million cryopreserved PBMC preceding DNA extraction. This CDR3 has 12 amino acids. Germline V gene sequence: CDR1 SEHNR, CDR2 FQNEAQ (reference sequence). The junction had 4 bases not matched to a gene; V was cut back by 11 bases and J by 2 bases. The sequencing used unsorted PBMCs, collected 2.2 years after starting antiretroviral therapy. The V and J genes are TRBV7-9 and TRBJ2-3, with 7 bases lining up with TRBD2. This TCR derives from a middle-aged man with HIV. The CDR3 loop is CAGGGDTDTQYF. In DNA form, the CDR3 reads TGTGCCGGGGGAGGGGACACAGATACGCAGTATTTT.